This TCR beta chain originates from a study of CD8 T cells in ankylosing spondylitis. This clonotype was seen ten or more times. In TCRdb, the 5' RACE reads were re-called with MiXCR into one record per CDR3 protein. Among hundreds of thousands of distinct CDR3 sequences listed, 10% to 13% were seen once. Sequencing input: blood, either unsorted or a sorted T cell fraction (not recorded which). This TCR derives from a male donor with ankylosing spondylitis or in good health (not recorded which).

CDR3: CSATVGSYEQYF. The DNA for the CDR3 is TGCAGTGCTACTGTAGGGTCCTACGAGCAGTACTTC. The chain employs TRBV20-1 and TRBJ2-7; no definite D call. The CDR3 covers 12 residues. Germline V gene data show CDR1 as DFQATT and CDR2 as SNEGSKA (reference sequence). V dropped 4 bases and J dropped 1 base, with 8 bases sitting between them.